A selection of T cell receptor beta chains follows, all from one sample in a study of radiotherapy plus CTLA-4 blockade in lung cancer. TCRdb's table, derived via immunoSEQ multiplex PCR, lists solely in-frame clones and lacks some. The sample shows roughly 86,000 clones, about four fifths of them seen only once. The source material was peripheral blood, sampled from a patient treated with radiotherapy plus ipilimumab. These receptors came from a human donor with non-small cell lung cancer who had stable disease on radiotherapy plus ipilimumab. Each CDR3 is given with its conserved first and last residue. The order of the fields is J gene, V gene, D gene, clone size, CDR3 protein, CDR3 DNA. The D gene is left open where the match is weak. Size values are once, few and many counts, or a class for expanded clones, and some rows have none.

>TRBJ1-5|TRBV10-2|.|few
CASSELRGPSNQPQHF
TGCGCCAGCAGTGAGCTGCGGGGGCCGAGCAATCAGCCCCAGCATTTT
>TRBJ2-1|TRBV2|.|.
CASSEEGLSYNEQFF
TGTGCCAGCAGTGAAGAGGGTCTCTCCTACAATGAGCAGTTCTTC
>TRBJ1-2|TRBV7-2|.|once
CASNLEDSNYGYTF
TGTGCCAGCAACTTAGAAGACAGTAACTATGGCTACACCTTC
>TRBJ1-1|TRBV25-1|TRBD1|.
CASSDRNRGAEAFF
TGTGCCAGCAGTGATCGGAACAGGGGCGCTGAAGCTTTCTTT
>TRBJ1-2|TRBV7-2|.|.
CASSLDTNYGYTF
TGTGCCAGCAGCTTAGATACCAACTATGGCTACACCTTC
>TRBJ2-7|TRBV5-5|.|.
CASSRGTAGYEQYF
TGTGCCAGCAGCCGCGGGACGGCCGGCTACGAGCAGTACTTC
>TRBJ2-3|TRBV30|.|.
CARARREADTQYF
TGTGCGAGGGCCAGACGTGAGGCAGATACGCAGTATTTT
>TRBJ2-5|TRBV28|TRBD2|.
CASRSDKTSVLETQYF
TGTGCCAGCAGAAGCGACAAGACTAGCGTGTTGGAGACCCAGTACTTC
>TRBJ2-7|TRBV9|TRBD1|.
CASSITGDRVQYF
TGTGCCAGCAGCATTACAGGGGATAGGGTGCAGTACTTC
>TRBJ1-1|TRBV6-1|.|.
CASSEGRISGREAFF
TGTGCCAGCAGTGAAGGACGGATATCTGGAAGGGAAGCTTTCTTT
>TRBJ1-2|TRBV28|TRBD1|.
CASGQDRGIYGYTF
TGTGCCAGCGGCCAGGACAGGGGGATCTATGGCTACACCTTC
>TRBJ2-3|TRBV9|TRBD1|.
CASSVPGQNTDTQYF
TGTGCCAGCAGCGTTCCGGGACAGAACACAGATACGCAGTATTTT
>TRBJ2-7|TRBV9|.|.
CASGQKSGAEQYF
TGTGCCAGCGGCCAGAAGTCAGGGGCCGAGCAGTACTTC
>TRBJ1-2|TRBV6-6|.|few
CASSWGREYGYTF
TGTGCCAGCAGTTGGGGCAGGGAGTATGGCTACACCTTC
>TRBJ2-3|TRBV9|.|.
CASSRVVDTQYF
TGTGCCAGCAGCAGGGTGGTAGATACGCAGTATTTT
>TRBJ2-7|TRBV14|.|.
CASSQGSWAGEQYF
TGTGCCAGCAGCCAAGGATCCTGGGCGGGAGAGCAGTACTTC
>TRBJ2-7|TRBV18|.|.
CASSPRGLEEQYF
TGTGCCAGCTCACCTCGAGGACTGGAAGAGCAGTACTTC
>TRBJ2-7|TRBV5-4|TRBD1|.
CASAGMTQGAWEQYF
TGTGCCAGCGCTGGAATGACCCAGGGGGCTTGGGAGCAGTACTTC
>TRBJ2-4|TRBV19|TRBD1|.
CASSSPSGGKNIQYF
TGTGCCAGTAGTAGCCCCTCAGGGGGCAAAAACATTCAGTACTTC
>TRBJ1-6|TRBV27|TRBD1|once
CASSPDRGRGGNSPLHF
TGTGCCAGCAGCCCAGACAGGGGGCGAGGTGGTAATTCACCCCTCCACTTT
>TRBJ2-7|TRBV7-9|.|.
CASSFGDISYEQYF
TGTGCCAGCAGCTTCGGAGATATCTCCTACGAGCAGTACTTC
>TRBJ2-2|TRBV30|.|.
CAWSDGQYTGELFF
TGTGCCTGGAGTGACGGACAATACACCGGGGAGCTGTTTTTT
>TRBJ1-2|TRBV28|TRBD1|few
CASSLGGGQVNYGYTF
TGTGCCAGCAGTTTGGGTGGGGGACAGGTCAACTATGGCTACACCTTC
>TRBJ2-7|TRBV29-1|.|.
CSVEGSRDYEQYF
TGCAGCGTTGAAGGTAGCCGAGACTACGAGCAGTACTTC
>TRBJ2-4|TRBV15|TRBD1|.
CATSRGQGLIKNIQYF
TGTGCCACCAGCCGAGGACAGGGGTTAATCAAAAACATTCAGTACTTC
>TRBJ2-3|TRBV6-1|.|.
CASSGANGGTDTQYF
TGTGCCAGCAGCGGGGCTAACGGGGGCACAGATACGCAGTATTTT
>TRBJ2-7|TRBV4-2|TRBD2|.
CASSQFLAGRTYEQYF
TGTGCCAGCAGCCAGTTCCTAGCGGGGCGGACCTACGAGCAGTACTTC
>TRBJ1-4|TRBV18|TRBD1|.
CASSPPGQGLGTNEKLFF
TGTGCCAGCTCACCACCGGGACAGGGACTTGGCACTAATGAAAAACTGTTTTTT
>TRBJ1-5|TRBV6-6|TRBD1|few
CASTEQGSGNQPQHF
TGTGCCAGCACCGAACAGGGGTCTGGCAATCAGCCCCAGCATTTT
>TRBJ2-3|TRBV5-1|TRBD1|.
CASTTGSTDTQYF
TGCGCCAGCACGACAGGGAGCACAGATACGCAGTATTTT
>TRBJ2-7|TRBV6-1|.|.
CASSEARTANYEQYF
TGTGCCAGCAGTGAAGCAAGGACGGCCAACTACGAGCAGTACTTC
>TRBJ2-3|TRBV5-4|TRBD2|.
CASSWGLAGEADTQYF
TGTGCCAGCAGCTGGGGACTAGCGGGAGAGGCAGATACGCAGTATTTT
>TRBJ2-7|TRBV11-1|TRBD2|.
CASSLGLAGDYEQYF
TGTGCCAGCAGCTTAGGGCTAGCGGGGGACTACGAGCAGTACTTC
>TRBJ2-7|TRBV9|.|.
CASSVELGGEQYF
TGTGCCAGCAGCGTAGAACTCGGCGGCGAGCAGTACTTC
>TRBJ2-3|TRBV6-1|TRBD1|.
CACRDRGQGDTQYF
TGTGCCTGCCGGGACAGGGGGCAGGGAGATACGCAGTATTTT
>TRBJ2-1|TRBV6-4|TRBD1|.
CASSDVPGQGVNEQFF
TGTGCCAGCAGTGATGTACCGGGACAGGGGGTAAATGAGCAGTTCTTC
>TRBJ2-5|TRBV7-6|TRBD2|.
CASSLADGVGGETQYF
TGTGCCAGCAGCTTAGCTGATGGGGTCGGGGGGGAGACCCAGTACTTC
>TRBJ2-7|TRBV28|TRBD1|once
CASSRPLRDRRAYEQYF
TGTGCCAGCAGCCGACCTCTCCGGGACAGGAGGGCCTACGAGCAGTACTTC
>TRBJ2-1|TRBV28|TRBD2|.
CASTSAGGPSQFF
TGTGCCAGCACCTCAGCGGGAGGGCCGTCGCAGTTCTTC
>TRBJ2-1|TRBV7-3|.|.
CASSSQTGAEQFF
TGTGCCAGCAGCTCCCAGACAGGAGCCGAGCAGTTCTTC
>TRBJ2-3|TRBV7-2|TRBD1|.
CASSLADRNTQYF
TGTGCCAGCAGCTTAGCGGACAGGAATACGCAGTATTTT